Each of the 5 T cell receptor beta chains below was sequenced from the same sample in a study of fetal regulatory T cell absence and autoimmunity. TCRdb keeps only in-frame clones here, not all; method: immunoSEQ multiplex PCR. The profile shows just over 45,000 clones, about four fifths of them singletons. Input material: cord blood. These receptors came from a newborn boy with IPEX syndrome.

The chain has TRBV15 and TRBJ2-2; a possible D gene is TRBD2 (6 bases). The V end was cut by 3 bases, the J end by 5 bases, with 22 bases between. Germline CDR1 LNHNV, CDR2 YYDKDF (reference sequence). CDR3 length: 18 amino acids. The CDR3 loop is CATSSLGRVWGETGELFF. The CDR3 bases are TGTGCCACCAGCAGCCTAGGAAGGGTCTGGGGGGAAACCGGGGAGCTGTTTTTT.

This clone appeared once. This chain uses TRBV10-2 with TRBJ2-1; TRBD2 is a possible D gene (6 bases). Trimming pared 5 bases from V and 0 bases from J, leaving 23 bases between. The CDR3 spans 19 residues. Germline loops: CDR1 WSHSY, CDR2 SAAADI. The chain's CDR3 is CASSTPKGLLELSYNEQFF. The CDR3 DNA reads TGCGCCAGCAGTACCCCCAAGGGACTCCTCGAGCTCTCCTACAATGAGCAGTTCTTC.

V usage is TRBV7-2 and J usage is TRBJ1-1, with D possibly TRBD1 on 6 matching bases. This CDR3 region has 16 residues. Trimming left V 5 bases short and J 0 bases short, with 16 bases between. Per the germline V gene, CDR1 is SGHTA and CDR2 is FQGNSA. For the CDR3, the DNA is TGTGCCAGCAGCCCGAGACCACAGGGCATGAACACTGAAGCTTTCTTT. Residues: CASSPRPQGMNTEAFF.

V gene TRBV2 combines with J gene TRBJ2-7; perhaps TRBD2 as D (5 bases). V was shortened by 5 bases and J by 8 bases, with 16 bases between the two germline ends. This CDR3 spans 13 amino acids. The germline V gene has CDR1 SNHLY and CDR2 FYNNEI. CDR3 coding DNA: TGTGCCAGCAGTTCGGGATCCTCGGGCCAGCAGTACTTC. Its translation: CASSSGSSGQQYF.

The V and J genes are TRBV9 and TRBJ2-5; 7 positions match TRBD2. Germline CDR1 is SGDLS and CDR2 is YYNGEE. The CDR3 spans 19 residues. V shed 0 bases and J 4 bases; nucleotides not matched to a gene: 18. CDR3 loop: CASSVEGWASGAVGETQYF. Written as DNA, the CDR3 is TGTGCCAGCAGCGTAGAAGGATGGGCTAGCGGTGCGGTGGGAGAGACCCAGTACTTC.